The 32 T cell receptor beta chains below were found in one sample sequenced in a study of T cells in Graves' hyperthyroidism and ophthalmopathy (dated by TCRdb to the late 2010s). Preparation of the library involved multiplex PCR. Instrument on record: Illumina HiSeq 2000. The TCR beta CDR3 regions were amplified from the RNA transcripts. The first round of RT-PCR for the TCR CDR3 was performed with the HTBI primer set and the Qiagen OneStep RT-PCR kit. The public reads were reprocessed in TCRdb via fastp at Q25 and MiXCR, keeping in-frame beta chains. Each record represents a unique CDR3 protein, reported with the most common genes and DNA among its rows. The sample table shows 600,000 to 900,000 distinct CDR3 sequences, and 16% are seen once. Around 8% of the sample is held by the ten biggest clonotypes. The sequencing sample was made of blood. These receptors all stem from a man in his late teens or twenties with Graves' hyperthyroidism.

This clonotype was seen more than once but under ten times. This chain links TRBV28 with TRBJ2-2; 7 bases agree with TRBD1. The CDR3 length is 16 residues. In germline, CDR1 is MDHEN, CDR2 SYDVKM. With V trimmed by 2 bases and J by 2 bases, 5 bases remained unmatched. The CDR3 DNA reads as TGTGCCAGCAGTTTAGTAGGGGGCAGAAACACCGGGGAGCTGTTTTTT. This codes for CASSLVGGRNTGELFF.

The CDR3 DNA sequence: TGTGCCAGCACTCTACAGGGGAATGAGCAGTTCTTC. This gives the protein CASTLQGNEQFF. V gene TRBV6-2 or TRBV6-3 combines with J gene TRBJ2-1; 7 bases line up with TRBD1. V shed 7 bases, J shed 7 bases, and the junction held 4 bases outside the gene matches. The CDR3 spans 12 residues. Germline values: CDR1 MNHEY, CDR2 SVGEGT.

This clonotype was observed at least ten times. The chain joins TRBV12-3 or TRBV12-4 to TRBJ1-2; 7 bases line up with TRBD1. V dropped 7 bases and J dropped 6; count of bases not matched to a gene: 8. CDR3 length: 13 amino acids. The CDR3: CASTVGTVDGYTF. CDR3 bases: TGTGCCAGCACCGTCGGGACAGTTGATGGCTACACCTTC.

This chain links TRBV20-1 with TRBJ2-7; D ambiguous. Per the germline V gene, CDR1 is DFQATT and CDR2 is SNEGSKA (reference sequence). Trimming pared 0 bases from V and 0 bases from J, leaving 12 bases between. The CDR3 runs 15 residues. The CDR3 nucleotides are TGCAGTGCTAGAGATTATCAGGCTCTCTCCTACGAGCAGTACTTC. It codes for CSARDYQALSYEQYF.

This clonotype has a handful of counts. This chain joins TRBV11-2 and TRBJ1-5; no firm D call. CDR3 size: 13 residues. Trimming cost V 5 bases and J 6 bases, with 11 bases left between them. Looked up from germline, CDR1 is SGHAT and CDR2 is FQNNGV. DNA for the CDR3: TGTGCCAGCAGCAGCGGGTTAGGTCAGCCCCAGCATTTT. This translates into CASSSGLGQPQHF. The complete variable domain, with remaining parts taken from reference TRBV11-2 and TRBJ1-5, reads EAGVAQSPRYKIIEKRQSVAFWCNPISGHATLYWYQQILGQGPKLLIQFQNNGVVDDSQLPKDRFSAERLKGVDSTLKIQPAKLEDSAVYLCASSSGLGQPQHFGDGTRLSIL.

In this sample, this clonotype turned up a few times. CDR3 protein: CASSQDLWYRVGYTF. Written as DNA, the CDR3 is TGTGCCAGCAGCCAAGACCTGTGGTACAGGGTTGGCTACACCTTC. V gene TRBV3-1 combines with J gene TRBJ1-2; D is perhaps TRBD1 (6 bases). Between the trimmed V and J ends, which lost 0 bases and 7 bases, there was a span of 15 bases. The CDR3 covers 15 residues. Germline CDR1 LGHDT, CDR2 YNNKEL (reference sequence). The full variable domain, in which reference TRBV3-1 and TRBJ1-2 provide the parts outside the CDR3, is DTAVSQTPKYLVTQMGNDKSIKCEQNLGHDTMYWYKQDSKKFLKIMFSYNNKELIINETVPNRFSPKSPDKAHLNLHINSLELGDSAVYFCASSQDLWYRVGYTFGSGTRLTVV.

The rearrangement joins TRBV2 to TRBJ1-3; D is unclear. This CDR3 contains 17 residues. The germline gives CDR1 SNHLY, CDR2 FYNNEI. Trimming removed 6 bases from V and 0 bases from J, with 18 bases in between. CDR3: CASRGESVSNSGNTIYF. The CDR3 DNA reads TGTGCCAGCAGAGGAGAGTCAGTCTCTAACTCTGGAAACACCATATATTTT.

The chain's CDR3 is CASSSSGGLEETQYF. The CDR3 DNA is TGTGCCAGCAGTTCGTCGGGAGGCCTCGAGGAGACCCAGTACTTC. The rearrangement uses TRBV12-3 or TRBV12-4 and TRBJ2-5; TRBD2 matches 7 bases. This CDR3 comprises 15 residues. V was clipped by 4 bases and J by 5 bases; unmatched bases: 10.

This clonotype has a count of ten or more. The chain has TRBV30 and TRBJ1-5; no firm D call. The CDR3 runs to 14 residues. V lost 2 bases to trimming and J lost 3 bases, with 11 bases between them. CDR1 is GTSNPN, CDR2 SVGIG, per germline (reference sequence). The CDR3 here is CAWSWAAINQPQHF. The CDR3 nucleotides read TGTGCCTGGAGTTGGGCAGCAATCAATCAGCCCCAGCATTTT. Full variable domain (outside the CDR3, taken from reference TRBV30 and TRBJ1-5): SQTIHQWPATLVQPVGSPLSLECTVEGTSNPNLYWYRQAAGRGLQLLFYSVGIGQISSEVPQNLSASRPQDRQFILSSKKLLLSDSGFYLCAWSWAAINQPQHFGDGTRLSIL.

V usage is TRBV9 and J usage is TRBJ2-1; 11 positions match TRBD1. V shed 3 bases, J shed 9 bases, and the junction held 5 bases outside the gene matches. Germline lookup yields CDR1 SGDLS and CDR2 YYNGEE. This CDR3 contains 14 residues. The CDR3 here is CASSAGQGVGEQFF. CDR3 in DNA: TGTGCCAGCAGCGCGGGACAGGGGGTCGGTGAGCAGTTCTTC.

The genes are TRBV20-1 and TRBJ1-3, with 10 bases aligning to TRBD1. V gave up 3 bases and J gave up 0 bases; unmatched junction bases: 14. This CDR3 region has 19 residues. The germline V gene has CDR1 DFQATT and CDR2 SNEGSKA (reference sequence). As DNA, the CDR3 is TGCAGTGCTAGTCCGGGGACAGGGGCCCCTGATAGCTCTGGAAACACCATATATTTT. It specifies CSASPGTGAPDSSGNTIYF.

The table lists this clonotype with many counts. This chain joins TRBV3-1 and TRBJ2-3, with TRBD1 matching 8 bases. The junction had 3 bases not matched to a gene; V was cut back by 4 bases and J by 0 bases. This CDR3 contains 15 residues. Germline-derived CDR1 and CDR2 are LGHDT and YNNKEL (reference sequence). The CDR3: CASSLQGASTDTQYF. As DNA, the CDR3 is TGTGCCAGCAGCCTCCAGGGGGCGAGCACAGATACGCAGTATTTT.

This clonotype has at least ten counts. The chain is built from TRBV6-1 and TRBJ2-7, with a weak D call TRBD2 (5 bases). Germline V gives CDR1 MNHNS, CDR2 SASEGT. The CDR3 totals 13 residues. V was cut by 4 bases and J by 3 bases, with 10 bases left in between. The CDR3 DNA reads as TGTGCCAGCAGTGCCGGACTCTTCTACGAGCAGTACTTC. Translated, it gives CASSAGLFYEQYF.

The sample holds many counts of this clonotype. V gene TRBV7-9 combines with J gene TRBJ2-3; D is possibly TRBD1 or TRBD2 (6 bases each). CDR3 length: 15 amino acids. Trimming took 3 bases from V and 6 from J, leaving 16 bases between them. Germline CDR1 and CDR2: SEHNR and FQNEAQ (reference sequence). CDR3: CASSLELGGGDTQYF. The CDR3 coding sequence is TGTGCCAGCAGCTTGGAGTTAGGAGGGGGTGATACGCAGTATTTT.

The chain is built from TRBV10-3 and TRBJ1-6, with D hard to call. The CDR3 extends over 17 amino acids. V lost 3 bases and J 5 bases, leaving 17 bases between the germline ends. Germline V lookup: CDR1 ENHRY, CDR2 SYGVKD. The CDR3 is CAISERGGQLDNSPLHF. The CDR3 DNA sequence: TGTGCCATCAGTGAACGGGGAGGGCAACTCGATAATTCACCCCTCCACTTT.

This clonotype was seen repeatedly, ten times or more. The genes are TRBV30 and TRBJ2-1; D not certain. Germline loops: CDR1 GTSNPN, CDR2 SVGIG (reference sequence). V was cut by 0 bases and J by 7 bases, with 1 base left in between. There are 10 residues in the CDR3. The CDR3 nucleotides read TGTGCCTGGAGTGTAAATGAGCAGTTCTTC. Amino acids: CAWSVNEQFF.

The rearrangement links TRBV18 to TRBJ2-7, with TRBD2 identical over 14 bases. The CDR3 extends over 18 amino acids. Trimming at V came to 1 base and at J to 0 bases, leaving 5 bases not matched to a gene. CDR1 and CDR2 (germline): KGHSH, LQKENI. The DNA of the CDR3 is TGTGCCAGCTCACCACAATGGACTAGCGGGGGGAACTCCTACGAGCAGTACTTC. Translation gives CASSPQWTSGGNSYEQYF.

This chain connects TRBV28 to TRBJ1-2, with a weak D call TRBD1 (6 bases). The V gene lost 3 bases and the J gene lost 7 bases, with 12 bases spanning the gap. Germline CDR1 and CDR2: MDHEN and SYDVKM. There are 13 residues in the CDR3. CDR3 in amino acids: CASSLRGASGYTF. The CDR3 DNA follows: TGTGCCAGCAGTTTGCGGGGGGCGAGTGGCTACACCTTC.

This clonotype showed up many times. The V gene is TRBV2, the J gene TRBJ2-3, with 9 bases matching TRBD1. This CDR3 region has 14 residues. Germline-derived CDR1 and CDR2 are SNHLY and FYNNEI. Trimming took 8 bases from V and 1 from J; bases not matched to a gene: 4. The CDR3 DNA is TGTGCCAGCGTCCGGGACAGGGGCACAGATACGCAGTATTTT. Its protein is CASVRDRGTDTQYF.

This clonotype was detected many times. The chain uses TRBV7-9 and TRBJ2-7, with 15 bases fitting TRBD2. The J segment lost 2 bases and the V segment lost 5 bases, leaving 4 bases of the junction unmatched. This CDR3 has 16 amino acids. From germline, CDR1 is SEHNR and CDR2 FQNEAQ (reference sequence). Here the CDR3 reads CASSPGTSGRTYEQYF. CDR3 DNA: TGTGCCAGCAGCCCCGGGACTAGCGGGAGGACCTACGAGCAGTACTTC.

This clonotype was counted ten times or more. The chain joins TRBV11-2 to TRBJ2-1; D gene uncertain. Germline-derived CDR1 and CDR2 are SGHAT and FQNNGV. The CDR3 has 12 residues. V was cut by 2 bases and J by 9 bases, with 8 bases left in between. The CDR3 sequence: CASSLSTSEQFF. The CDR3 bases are TGTGCCAGCAGCTTATCGACTTCTGAGCAGTTCTTC.

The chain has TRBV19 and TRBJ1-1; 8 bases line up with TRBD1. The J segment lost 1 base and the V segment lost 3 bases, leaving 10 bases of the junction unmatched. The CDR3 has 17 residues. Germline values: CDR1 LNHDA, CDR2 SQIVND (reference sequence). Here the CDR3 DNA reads TGTGCCAGTAGTATGACGACAGGGGCTAGCGGGAACACTGAAGCTTTCTTT. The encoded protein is CASSMTTGASGNTEAFF.

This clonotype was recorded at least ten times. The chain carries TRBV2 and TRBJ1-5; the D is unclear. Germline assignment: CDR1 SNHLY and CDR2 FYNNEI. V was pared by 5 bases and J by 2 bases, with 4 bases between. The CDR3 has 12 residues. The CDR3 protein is CASSWGNQPQHF. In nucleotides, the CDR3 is TGTGCCAGCAGTTGGGGCAATCAGCCCCAGCATTTT.

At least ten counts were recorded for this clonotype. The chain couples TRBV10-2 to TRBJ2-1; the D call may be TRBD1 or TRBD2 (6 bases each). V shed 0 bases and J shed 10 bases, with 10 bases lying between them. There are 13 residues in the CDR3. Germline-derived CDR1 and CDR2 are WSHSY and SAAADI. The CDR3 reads CASSESGGLEQFF. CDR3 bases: TGCGCCAGCAGTGAGTCTGGGGGGCTAGAGCAGTTCTTC.

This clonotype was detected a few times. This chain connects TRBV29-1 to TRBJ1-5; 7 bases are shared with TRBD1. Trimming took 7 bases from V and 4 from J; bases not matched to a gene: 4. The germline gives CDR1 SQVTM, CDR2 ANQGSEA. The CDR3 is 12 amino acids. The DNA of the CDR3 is TGCAGCGCCAAGGACAGGAATCAGCCCCAGCATTTT. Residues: CSAKDRNQPQHF.

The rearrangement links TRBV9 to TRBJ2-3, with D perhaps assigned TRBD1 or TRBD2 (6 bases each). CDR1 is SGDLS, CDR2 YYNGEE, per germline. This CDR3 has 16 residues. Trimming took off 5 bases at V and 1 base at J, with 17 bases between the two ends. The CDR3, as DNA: TGTGCCAGCAGGGAGGGGGGACCCATAGGCACAGATACGCAGTATTTT. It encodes CASREGGPIGTDTQYF.

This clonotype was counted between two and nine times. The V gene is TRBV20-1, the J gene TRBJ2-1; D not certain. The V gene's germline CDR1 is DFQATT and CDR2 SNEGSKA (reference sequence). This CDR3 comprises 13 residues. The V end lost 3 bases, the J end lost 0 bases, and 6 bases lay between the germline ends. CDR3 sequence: CSARTYSYNEQFF. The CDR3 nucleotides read TGCAGTGCTAGGACCTACTCCTACAATGAGCAGTTCTTC.

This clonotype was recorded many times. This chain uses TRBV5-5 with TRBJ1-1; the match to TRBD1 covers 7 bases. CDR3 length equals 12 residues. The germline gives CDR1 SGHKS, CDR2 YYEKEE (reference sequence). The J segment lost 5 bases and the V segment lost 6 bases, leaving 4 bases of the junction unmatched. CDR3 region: CASKTGVTEAFF. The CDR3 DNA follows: TGTGCCAGCAAAACAGGGGTGACTGAAGCTTTCTTT.

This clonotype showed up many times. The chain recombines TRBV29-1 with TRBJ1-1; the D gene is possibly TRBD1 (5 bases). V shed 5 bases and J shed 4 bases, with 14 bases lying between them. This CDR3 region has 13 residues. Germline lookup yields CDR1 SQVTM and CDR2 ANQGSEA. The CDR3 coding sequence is TGCAGCGTTCGGGACTTCTATGGCACTGAAGCTTTCTTT. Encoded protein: CSVRDFYGTEAFF.

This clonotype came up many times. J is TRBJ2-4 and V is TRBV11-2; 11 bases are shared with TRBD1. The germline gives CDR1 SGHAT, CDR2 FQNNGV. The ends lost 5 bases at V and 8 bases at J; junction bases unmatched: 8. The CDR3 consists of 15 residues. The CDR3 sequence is CASSPRDRGMDIQYF. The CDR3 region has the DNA TGTGCCAGCAGCCCGCGGGACAGGGGGATGGACATTCAGTACTTC.

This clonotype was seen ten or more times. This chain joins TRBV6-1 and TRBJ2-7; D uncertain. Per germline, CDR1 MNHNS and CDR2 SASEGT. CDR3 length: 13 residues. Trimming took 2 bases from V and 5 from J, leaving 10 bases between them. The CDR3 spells CASSERDNHEQYF. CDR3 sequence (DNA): TGTGCCAGCAGTGAAAGGGATAACCACGAGCAGTACTTC.

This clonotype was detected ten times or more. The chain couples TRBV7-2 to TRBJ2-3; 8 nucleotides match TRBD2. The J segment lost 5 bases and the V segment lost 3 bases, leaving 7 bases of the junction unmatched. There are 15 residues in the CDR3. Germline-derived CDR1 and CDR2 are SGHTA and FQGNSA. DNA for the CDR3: TGTGCCAGCAGCTTGGGGGCGGGACTAGGAGATACGCAGTATTTT. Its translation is CASSLGAGLGDTQYF.